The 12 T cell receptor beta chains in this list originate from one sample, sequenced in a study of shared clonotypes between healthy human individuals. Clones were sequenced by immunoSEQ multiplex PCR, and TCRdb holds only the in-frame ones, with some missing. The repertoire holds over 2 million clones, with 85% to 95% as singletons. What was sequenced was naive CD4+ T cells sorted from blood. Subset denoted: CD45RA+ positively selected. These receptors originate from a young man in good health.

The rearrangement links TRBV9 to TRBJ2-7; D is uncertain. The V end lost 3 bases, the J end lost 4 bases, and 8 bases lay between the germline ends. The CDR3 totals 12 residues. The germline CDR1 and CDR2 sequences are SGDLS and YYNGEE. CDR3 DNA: TGTGCCAGCAGCGCGGGTGGGTACGAGCAGTACTTC. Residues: CASSAGGYEQYF.

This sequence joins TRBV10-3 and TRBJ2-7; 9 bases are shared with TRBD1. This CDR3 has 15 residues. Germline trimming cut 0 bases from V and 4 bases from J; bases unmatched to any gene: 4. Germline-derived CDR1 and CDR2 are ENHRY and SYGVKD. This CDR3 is CAISESDRGQYEQYF. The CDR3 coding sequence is TGTGCCATCAGTGAGTCGGACAGGGGTCAATACGAGCAGTACTTC.

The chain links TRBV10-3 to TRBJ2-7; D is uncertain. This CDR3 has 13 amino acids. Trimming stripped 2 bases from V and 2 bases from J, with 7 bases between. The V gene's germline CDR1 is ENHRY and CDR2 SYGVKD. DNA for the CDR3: TGTGCCATCAGTGAGACAGAGACCTACGAGCAGTACTTC. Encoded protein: CAISETETYEQYF.

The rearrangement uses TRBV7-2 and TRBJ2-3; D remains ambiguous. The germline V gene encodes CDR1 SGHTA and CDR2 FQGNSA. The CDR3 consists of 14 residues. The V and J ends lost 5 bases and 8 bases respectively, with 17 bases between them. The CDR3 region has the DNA TGTGCCAGCAGCAAGGGTCTCTCCCTCGCTACGCAGTATTTT. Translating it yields CASSKGLSLATQYF.

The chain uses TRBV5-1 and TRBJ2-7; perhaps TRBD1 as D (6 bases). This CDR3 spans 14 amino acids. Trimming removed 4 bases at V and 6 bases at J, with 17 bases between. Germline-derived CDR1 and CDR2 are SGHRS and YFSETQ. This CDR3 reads CASSTTQGVFEQYF. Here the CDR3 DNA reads TGCGCCAGCAGCACAACACAGGGAGTTTTCGAGCAGTACTTC.

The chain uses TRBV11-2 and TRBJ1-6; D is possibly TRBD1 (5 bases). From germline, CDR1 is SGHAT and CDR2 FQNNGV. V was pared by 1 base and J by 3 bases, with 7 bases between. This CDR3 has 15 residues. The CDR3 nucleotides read TGTGCCAGCAGCTTAGGGGGCAGCTATAATTCACCCCTCCACTTT. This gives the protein CASSLGGSYNSPLHF.

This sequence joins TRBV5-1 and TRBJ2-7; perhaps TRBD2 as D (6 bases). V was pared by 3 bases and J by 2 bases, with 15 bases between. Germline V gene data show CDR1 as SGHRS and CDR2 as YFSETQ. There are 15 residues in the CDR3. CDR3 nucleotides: TGCGCCAGCAGCTCCATAACCGGGAGTACCTACGAGCAGTACTTC. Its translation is CASSSITGSTYEQYF.

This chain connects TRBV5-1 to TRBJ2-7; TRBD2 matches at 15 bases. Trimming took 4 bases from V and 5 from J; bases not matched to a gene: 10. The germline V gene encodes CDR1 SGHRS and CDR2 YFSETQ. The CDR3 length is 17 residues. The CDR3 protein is CASSGRTSGGATNEQYF. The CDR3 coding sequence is TGCGCCAGCAGCGGGAGGACTAGCGGGGGGGCCACCAACGAGCAGTACTTC.

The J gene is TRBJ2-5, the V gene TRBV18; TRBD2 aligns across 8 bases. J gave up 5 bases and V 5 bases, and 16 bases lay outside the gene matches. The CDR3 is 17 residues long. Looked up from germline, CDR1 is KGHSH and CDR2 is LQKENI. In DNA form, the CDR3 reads TGTGCCAGCTCATCCTTAGCGGGATCAACGGTGGGGGAGACCCAGTACTTC. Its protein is CASSSLAGSTVGETQYF. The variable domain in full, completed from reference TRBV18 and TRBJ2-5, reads NAGVMQNPRHLVRRRGQEARLRCSPMKGHSHVYWYRQLPEEGLKFMVYLQKENIIDESGMPKERFSAEFPKEGPSILRIQQVVRGDSAAYFCASSSLAGSTVGETQYFGPGTRLLVL.

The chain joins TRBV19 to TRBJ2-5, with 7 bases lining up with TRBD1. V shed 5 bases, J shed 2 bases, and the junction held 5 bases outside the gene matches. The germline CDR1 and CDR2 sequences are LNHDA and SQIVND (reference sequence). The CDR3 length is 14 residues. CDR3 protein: CASSPGQLQETQYF. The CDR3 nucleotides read TGTGCCAGTAGTCCGGGACAGTTACAAGAGACCCAGTACTTC.

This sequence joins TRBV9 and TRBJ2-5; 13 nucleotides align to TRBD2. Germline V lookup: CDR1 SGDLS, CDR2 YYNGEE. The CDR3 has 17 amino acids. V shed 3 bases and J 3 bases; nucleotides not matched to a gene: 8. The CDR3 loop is CASSDGGTSGVKETQYF. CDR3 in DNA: TGTGCCAGCAGCGACGGCGGGACTAGCGGGGTAAAAGAGACCCAGTACTTC.

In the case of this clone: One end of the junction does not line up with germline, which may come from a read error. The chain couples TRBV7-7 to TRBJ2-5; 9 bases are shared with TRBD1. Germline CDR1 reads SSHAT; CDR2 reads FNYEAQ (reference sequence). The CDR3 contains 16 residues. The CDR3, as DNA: TGTGCTAGCAGCTTAGGGGGACAGGGCCCACGGGAGACCCAGTACTTC. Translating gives CASSLGGQGPRETQYF.